This T cell receptor beta chain was obtained from a study of blood T cell repertoires in COVID-19. Study information: Researchers got acute and convalescent COVID-19 samples from the United States, Italy and Spain. In each case, the material was cDNA or gDNA derived from T cells, B-cell-depleted T cells, or PBMCs.

Under the authors' procedure: Estimation of nucleated cell counts relied on the amplification of reference gene primers. The protocol was immunoSEQ multiplex PCR, while the TCRdb copy is restricted to in-frame clones and leaves out a portion. That table supplies the V and J calls and clone size; D and trimming were determined from the DNA. The table includes 140,000 to 150,000 clones, about 85% detected once. The CDR3 runs to 14 residues. Germline V gene data show CDR1 as SGDLS and CDR2 as YYNGEE. V trimming: 4 bases; J trimming: 8 bases; junction bases outside the gene matches: 8. The material sequenced was peripheral blood. The TCR comes from a human donor in a cohort sampled during active COVID-19. The chain is built from TRBV9 and TRBJ2-1; 8 positions match TRBD2. CDR3 protein: CASSSRGLAHEQFF. CDR3 nucleotides: TGTGCCAGCAGCTCCCGAGGACTAGCCCATGAGCAGTTCTTC.